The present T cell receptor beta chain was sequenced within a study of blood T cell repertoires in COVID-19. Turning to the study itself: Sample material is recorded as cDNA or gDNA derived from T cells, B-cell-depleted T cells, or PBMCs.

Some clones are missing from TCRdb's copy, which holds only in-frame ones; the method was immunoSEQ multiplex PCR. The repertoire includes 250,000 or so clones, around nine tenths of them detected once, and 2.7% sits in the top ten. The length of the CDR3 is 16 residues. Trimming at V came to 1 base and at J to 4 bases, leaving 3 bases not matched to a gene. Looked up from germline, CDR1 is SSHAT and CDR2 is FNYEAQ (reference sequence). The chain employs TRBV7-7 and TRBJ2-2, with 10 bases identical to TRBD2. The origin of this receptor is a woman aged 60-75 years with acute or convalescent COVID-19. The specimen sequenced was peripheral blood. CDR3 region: CASSLGTSGLTGELFF. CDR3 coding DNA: TGTGCCAGCAGCTTAGGGACTAGCGGACTCACCGGGGAGCTGTTTTTT.